This T cell receptor (beta chain) was found in a study of T-cell memory formation after mild COVID-19. At the level of the study: The two donors had largely donor-specific TCR clusters.

Libraries for TCRalpha and TCRbeta carried sample barcodes and unique molecular identifiers via 5'RACE. TCRdb redid the calling of the 5' RACE reads with MiXCR, one entry per CDR3 protein. The repertoire includes tens of thousands of distinct CDR3 sequences, roughly 6.1% of them detected once, and 0.8% to 1% sits in the top ten. This clonotype was counted at least ten times. Antigen specificity is unknown. Study observations and caveats: For contracting clones, CD4+ ones sat mainly in CM and EM, CD8+ in EMRA. Some clones that responded turned up in pre-infection memory, which suggests that cross-reactive memory joined in.

CDR1 is SEHNR, CDR2 FQNEAQ, per germline (reference sequence). The CDR3 runs 13 residues. The germline V and J ends were trimmed by 4 bases and 1 base, with 4 bases remaining between them. The clonotype was recovered from an adult who had mild COVID-19 (a few samples of this study predate the infection). Cell type and time point are not known. The rearrangement joins TRBV7-9 to TRBJ2-2; the D is unclear. The sequencing sample was made of PBMCs or a T cell subset sorted from them (not recorded which). The CDR3: CASSSKNTGELFF. CDR3 DNA sequence: TGTGCCAGCAGCTCTAAGAACACCGGGGAGCTGTTTTTT.